Included here is one T cell receptor beta chain sequence, with context. The CDR3 extends over 15 amino acids. V gave up 4 bases and J gave up 0 bases; unmatched junction bases: 4. Germline CDR1 SGHTA, CDR2 FQGNSA. These data come from a study of blood T cell repertoires in COVID-19. On the study more broadly: Donors in the United States, Italy and Spain gave samples during acute or convalescent COVID-19. T cells, B-cell-depleted T cells, or PBMCs provided the cDNA or gDNA that served as material.

In the source study's methods: For nucleated cells, counts were estimated from reference gene primer amplification. Sequencing used immunoSEQ multiplex PCR; TCRdb keeps in-frame clones, though not all of them. V and J calls and clone size are those listed in that table; D and trimming were worked out from the DNA. The profile shows approximately 170,000 clones, 85% to 90% of them singletons. Material for sequencing was peripheral blood. The receptor was isolated from a man younger than 30 with active or convalescent COVID-19. The chain has TRBV7-2 and TRBJ2-7, with 9 positions matching TRBD2. The CDR3 spells CASSSGLAFSYEQYF. The CDR3 bases are TGTGCCAGCAGCTCTGGACTAGCGTTCTCCTACGAGCAGTACTTC.